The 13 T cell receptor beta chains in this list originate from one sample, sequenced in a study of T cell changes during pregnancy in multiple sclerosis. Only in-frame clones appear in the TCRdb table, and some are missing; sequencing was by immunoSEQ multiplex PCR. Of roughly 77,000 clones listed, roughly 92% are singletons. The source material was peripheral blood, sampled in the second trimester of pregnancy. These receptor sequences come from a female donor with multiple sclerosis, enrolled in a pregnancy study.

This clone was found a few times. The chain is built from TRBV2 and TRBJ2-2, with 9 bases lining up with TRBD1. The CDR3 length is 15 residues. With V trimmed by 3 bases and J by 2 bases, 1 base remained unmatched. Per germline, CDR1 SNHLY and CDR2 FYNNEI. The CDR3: CASSEDRGNTGELFF. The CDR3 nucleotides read TGTGCCAGCAGTGAGGACAGGGGAAACACCGGGGAGCTGTTTTTT.

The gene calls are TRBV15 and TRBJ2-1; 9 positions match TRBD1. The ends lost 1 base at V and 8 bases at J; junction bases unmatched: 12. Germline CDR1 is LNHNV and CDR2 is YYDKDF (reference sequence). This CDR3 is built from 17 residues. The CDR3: CATSRGPPGQGLYEQFF. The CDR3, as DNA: TGTGCCACCAGCAGAGGCCCACCGGGACAGGGACTCTATGAGCAGTTCTTC.

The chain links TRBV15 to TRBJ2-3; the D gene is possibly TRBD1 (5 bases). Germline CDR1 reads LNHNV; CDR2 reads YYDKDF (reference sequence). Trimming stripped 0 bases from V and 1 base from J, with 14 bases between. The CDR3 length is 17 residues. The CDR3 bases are TGTGCCACCAGCAGAGATCAGGGCGGCCTTCGCACAGATACGCAGTATTTT. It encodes CATSRDQGGLRTDTQYF.

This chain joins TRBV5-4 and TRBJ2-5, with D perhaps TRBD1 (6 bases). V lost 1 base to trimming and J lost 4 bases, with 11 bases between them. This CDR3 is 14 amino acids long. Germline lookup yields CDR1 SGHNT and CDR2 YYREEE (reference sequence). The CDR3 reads CASSLIGGRETQYF. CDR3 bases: TGTGCCAGCAGCTTGATAGGGGGACGAGAGACCCAGTACTTC.

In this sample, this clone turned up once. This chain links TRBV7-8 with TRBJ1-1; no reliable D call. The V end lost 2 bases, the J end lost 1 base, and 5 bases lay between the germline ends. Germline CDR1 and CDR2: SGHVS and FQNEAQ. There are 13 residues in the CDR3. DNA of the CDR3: TGTGCCAGCAGCTTACAGGAGAACACTGAAGCTTTCTTT. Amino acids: CASSLQENTEAFF.

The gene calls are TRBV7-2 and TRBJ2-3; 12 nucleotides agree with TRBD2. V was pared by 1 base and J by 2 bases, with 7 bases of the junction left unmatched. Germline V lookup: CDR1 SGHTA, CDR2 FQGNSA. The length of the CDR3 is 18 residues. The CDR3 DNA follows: TGTGCCAGCAGCTTAGTCGTGACTAGCGGGGGTCTCACAGATACGCAGTATTTT. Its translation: CASSLVVTSGGLTDTQYF.

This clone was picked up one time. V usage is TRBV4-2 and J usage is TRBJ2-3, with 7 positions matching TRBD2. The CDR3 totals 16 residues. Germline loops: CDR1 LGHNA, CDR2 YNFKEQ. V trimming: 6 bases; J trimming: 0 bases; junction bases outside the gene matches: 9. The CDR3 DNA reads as TGTGCCAGCAGGGCCGCAGCGGGACTTAGCACAGATACGCAGTATTTT. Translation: CASRAAAGLSTDTQYF.

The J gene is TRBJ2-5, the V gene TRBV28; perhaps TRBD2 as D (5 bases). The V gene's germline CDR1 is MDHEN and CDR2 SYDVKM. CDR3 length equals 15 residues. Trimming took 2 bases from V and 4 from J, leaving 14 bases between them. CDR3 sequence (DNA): TGTGCCAGCAGTTTAGGCGGCTCGGGAAGAGAGACCCAGTACTTC. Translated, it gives CASSLGGSGRETQYF.

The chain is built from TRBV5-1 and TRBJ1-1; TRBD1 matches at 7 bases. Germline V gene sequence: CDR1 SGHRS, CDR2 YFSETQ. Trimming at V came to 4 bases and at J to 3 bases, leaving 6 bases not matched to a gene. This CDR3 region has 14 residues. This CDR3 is CASSLTGKDTEAFF. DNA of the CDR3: TGCGCCAGCAGCCTGACAGGGAAGGACACTGAAGCTTTCTTT.

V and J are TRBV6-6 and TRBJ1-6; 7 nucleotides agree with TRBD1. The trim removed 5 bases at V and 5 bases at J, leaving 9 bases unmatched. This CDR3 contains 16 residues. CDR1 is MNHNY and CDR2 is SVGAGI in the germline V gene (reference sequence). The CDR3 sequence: CASSGTKTGNNSPLHF. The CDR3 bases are TGTGCCAGCAGTGGAACTAAGACAGGGAATAATTCACCCCTCCACTTT.

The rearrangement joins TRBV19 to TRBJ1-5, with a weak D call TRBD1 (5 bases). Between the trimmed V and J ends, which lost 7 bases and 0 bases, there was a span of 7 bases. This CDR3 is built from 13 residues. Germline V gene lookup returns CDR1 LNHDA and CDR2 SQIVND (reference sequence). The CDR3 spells CASTGGSNQPQHF. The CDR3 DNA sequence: TGTGCCAGTACGGGGGGTAGCAATCAGCCCCAGCATTTT.

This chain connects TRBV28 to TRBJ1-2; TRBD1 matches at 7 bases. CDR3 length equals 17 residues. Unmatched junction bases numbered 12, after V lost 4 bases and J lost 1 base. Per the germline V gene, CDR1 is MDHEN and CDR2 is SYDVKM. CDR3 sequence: CASSSDAKGARNYGYTF. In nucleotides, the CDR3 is TGTGCCAGCAGTTCAGACGCAAAGGGGGCGCGTAACTATGGCTACACCTTC.

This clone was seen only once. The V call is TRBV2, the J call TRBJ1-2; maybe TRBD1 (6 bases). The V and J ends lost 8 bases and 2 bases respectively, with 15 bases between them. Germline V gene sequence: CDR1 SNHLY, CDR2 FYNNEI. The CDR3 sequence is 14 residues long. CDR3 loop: CASGTDRKNYGYTF. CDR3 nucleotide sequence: TGTGCCAGCGGGACGGACAGAAAGAACTATGGCTACACCTTC. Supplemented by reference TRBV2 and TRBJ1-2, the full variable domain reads EPEVTQTPSHQVTQMGQEVILRCVPISNHLYFYWYRQILGQKVEFLVSFYNNEISEKSEIFDDQFSVERPDGSNFTLKIRSTKLEDSAMYFCASGTDRKNYGYTFGSGTRLTVV.